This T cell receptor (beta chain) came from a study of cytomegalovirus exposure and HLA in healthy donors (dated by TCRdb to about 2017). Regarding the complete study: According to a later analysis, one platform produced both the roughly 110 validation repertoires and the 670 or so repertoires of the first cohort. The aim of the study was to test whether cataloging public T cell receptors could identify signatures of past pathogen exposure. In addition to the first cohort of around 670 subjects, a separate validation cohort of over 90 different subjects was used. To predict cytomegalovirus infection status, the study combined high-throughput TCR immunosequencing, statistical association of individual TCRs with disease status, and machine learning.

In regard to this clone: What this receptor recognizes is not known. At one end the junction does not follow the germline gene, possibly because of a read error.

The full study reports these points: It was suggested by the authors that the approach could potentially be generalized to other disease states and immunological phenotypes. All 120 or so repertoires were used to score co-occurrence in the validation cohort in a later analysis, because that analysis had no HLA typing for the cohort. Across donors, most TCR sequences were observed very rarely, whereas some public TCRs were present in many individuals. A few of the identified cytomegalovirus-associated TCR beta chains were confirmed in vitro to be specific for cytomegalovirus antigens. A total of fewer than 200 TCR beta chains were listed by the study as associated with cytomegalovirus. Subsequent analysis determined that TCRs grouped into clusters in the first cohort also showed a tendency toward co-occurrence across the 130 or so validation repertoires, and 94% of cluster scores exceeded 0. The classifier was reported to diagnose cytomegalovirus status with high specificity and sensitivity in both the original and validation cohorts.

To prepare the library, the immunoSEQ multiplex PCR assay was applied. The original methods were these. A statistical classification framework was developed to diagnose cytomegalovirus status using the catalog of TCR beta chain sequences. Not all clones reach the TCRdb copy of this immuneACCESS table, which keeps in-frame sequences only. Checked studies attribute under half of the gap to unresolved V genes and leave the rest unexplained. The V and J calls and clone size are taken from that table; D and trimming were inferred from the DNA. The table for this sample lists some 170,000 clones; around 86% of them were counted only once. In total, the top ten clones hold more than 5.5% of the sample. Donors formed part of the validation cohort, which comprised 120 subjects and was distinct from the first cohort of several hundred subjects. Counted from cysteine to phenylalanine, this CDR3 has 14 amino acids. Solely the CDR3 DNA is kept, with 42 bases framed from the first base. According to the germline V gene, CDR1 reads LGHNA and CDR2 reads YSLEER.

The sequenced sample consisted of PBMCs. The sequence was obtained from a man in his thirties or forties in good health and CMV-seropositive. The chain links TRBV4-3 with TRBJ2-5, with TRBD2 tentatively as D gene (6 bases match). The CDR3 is CVSSQGQGGETQYF. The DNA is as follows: TGCGTCAGCAGCCAAGGCCAGGGAGGAGAGACCCAGTACTTC.